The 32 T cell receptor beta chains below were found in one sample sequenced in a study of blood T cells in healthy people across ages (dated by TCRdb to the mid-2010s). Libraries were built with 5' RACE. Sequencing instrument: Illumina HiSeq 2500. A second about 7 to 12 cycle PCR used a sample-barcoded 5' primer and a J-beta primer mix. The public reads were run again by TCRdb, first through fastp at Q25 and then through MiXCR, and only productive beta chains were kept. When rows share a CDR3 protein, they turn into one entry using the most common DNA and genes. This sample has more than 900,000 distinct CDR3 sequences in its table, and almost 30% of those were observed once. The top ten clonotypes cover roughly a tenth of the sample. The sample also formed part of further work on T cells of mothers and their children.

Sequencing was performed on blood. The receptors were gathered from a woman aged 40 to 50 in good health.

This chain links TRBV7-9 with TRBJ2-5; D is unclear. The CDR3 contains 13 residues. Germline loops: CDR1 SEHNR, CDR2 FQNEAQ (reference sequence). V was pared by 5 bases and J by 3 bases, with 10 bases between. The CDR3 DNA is TGTGCCAGCAGCCCGCCTAGGGAAGAGACCCAGTACTTC. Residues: CASSPPREETQYF.

In DNA, the CDR3 is TGTGCCAGCAGCGAGGACAGATTAGGATACGAGCAGTACTTC. Its translation is CASSEDRLGYEQYF. The rearrangement joins TRBV5-6 to TRBJ2-7, with D possibly TRBD1 on 6 matching bases. This CDR3 has 14 residues. Per the germline V gene, CDR1 is SGHDT and CDR2 is YYEEEE. The V end was cut by 4 bases, the J end by 4 bases, with 15 bases between.

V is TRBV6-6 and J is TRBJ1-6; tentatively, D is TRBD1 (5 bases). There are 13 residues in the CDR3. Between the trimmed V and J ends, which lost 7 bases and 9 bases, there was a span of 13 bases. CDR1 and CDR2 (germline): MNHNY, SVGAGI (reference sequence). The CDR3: CASTARESSPLHF. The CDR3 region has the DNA TGTGCCAGCACCGCCAGGGAGAGTTCACCCCTCCACTTT.

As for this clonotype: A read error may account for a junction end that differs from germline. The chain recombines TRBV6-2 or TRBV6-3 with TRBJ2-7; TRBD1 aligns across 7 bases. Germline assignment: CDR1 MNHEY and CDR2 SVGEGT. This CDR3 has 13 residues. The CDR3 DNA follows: TGTGCCGGCAGGCGGGCAGGGGGCTACGAGCAGTACTTC. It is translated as CAGRRAGGYEQYF.

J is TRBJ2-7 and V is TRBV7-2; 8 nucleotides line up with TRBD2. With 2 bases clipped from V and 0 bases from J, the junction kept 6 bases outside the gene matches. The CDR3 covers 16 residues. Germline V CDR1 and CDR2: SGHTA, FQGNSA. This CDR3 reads CASSLYAGGGSYEQYF. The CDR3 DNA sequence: TGTGCCAGCAGCTTATACGCGGGGGGCGGCTCCTACGAGCAGTACTTC.

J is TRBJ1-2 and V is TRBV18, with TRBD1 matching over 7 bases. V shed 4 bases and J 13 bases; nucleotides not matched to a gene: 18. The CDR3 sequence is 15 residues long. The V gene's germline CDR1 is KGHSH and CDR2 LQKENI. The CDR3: CASSHRDSPATWGTF. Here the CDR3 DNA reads TGTGCCAGCTCACACCGGGACAGCCCCGCTACCTGGGGCACCTTC.

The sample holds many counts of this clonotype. CDR3 DNA: TGCAGTGCTAGTAGTTGGTCAGATACGCAGTATTTT. Translating it yields CSASSWSDTQYF. The chain carries TRBV20-1 and TRBJ2-3; no clear D gene. V lost 3 bases, J lost 4 bases, and 8 bases lay in between. This CDR3 region has 12 residues. Germline CDR1 DFQATT, CDR2 SNEGSKA (reference sequence).

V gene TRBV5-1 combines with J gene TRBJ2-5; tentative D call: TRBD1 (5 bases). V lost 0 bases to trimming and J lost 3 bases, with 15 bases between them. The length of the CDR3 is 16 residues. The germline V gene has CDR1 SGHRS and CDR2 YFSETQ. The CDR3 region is CASSLAGREWEETQYF. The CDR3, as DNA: TGCGCCAGCAGCTTGGCCGGCAGGGAATGGGAAGAGACCCAGTACTTC.

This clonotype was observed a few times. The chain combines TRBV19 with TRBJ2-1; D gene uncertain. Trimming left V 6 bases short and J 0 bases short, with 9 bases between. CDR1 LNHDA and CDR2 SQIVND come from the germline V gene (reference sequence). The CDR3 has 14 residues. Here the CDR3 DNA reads TGTGCCAGTAGGGAGCGCCGCTCCTACAATGAGCAGTTCTTC. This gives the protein CASRERRSYNEQFF.

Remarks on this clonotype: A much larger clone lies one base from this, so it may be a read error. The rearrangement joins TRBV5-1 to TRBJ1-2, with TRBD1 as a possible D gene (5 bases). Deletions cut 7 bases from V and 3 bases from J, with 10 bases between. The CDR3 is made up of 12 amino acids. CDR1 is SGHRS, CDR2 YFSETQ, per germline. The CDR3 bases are TGCGCCAGCGGACGGGGGGACTATGGCTACACCTTC. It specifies CASGRGDYGYTF.

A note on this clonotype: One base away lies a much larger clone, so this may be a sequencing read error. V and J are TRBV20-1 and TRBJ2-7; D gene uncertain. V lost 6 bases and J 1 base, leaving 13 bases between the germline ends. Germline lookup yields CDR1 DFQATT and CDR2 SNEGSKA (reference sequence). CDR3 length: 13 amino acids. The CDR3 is CSARRRLSYEQYF. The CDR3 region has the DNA TGCAGTGCCCGAAGACGGCTTTCCTACGAGCAGTACTTC.

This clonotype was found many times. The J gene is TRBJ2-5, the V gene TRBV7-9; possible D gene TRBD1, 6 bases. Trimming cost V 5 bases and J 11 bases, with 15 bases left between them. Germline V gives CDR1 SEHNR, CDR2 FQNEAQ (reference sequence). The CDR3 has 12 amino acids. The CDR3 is CASSPGQLEQYF. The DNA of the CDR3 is TGTGCCAGCAGCCCCGGACAGTTAGAGCAGTACTTC.

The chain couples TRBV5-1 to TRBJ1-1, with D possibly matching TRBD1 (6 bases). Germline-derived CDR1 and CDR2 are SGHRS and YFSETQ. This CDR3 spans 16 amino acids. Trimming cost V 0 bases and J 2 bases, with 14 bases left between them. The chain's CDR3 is CASSLGFKQGNTEAFF. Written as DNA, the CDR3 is TGCGCCAGCAGCTTGGGTTTTAAACAGGGAAACACTGAAGCTTTCTTT.

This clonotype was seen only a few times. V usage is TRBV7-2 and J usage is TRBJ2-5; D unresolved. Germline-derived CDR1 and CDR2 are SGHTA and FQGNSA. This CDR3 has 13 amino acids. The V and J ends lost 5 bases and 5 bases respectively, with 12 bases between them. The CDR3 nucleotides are TGTGCCAGCAGCATGTGGCGGTGGGAGACCCAGTACTTC. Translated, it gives CASSMWRWETQYF.

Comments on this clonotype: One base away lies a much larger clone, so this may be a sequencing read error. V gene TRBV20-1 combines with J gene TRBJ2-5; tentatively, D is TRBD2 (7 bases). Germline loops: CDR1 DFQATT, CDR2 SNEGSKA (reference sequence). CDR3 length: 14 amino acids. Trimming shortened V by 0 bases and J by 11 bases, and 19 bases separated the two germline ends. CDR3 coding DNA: TGCAGTGCTAGAGAGCGGGGGCCCTACAATGAGCAGTACTTC. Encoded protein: CSARERGPYNEQYF.

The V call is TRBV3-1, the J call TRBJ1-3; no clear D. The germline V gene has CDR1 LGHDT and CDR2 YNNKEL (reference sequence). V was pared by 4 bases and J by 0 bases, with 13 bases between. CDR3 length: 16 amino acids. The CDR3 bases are TGTGCCAGCAGCCCCGCAGACACTTACTCTGGAAACACCATATATTTT. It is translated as CASSPADTYSGNTIYF.

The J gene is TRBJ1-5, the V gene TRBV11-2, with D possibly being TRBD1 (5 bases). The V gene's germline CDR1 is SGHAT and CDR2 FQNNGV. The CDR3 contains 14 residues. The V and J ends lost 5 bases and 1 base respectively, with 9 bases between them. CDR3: CASSHSGSNQPQHF. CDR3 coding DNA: TGTGCCAGCAGCCATTCAGGGAGCAATCAGCCCCAGCATTTT.

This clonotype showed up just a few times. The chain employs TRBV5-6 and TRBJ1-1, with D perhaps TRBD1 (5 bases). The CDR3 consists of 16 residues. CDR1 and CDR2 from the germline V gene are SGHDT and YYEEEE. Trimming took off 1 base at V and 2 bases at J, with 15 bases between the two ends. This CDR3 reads CASSLLGQRGNTEAFF. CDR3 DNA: TGTGCCAGCAGCTTGCTTGGTCAGAGGGGAAACACTGAAGCTTTCTTT.

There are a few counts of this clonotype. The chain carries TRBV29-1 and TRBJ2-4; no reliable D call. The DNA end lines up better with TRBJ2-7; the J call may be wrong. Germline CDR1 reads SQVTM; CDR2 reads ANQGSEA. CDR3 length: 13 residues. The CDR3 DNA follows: TGCAGCGTTGAAGCTTCCGACACCACCGAGCAGTACTTC. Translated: CSVEASDTTEQYF.

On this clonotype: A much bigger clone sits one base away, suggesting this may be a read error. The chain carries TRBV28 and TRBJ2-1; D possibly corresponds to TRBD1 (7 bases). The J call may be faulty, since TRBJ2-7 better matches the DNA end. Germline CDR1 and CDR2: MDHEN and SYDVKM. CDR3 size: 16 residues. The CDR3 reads CASSPKEGAFLNEQYF. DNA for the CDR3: TGTGCCAGCAGTCCTAAGGAGGGGGCCTTTCTTAATGAGCAGTACTTC.

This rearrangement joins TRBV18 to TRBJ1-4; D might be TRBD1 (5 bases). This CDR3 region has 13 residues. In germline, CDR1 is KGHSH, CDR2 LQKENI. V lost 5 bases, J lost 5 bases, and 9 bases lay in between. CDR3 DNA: TGTGCCAGCTCATCGGGACTGAATGAAAAACTGTTTTTT. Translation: CASSSGLNEKLFF.

CDR3 loop: CATSVAGTGELFF. CDR3 DNA: TGTGCCACCAGTGTTGCGGGCACCGGGGAGCTGTTTTTT. The rearrangement joins TRBV24-1 to TRBJ2-2; possible D gene TRBD2, 5 bases. Germline assignment: CDR1 KGHDR and CDR2 SFDVKD. This CDR3 has 13 residues. Deletions cut 5 bases from V and 4 bases from J, with 7 bases between.

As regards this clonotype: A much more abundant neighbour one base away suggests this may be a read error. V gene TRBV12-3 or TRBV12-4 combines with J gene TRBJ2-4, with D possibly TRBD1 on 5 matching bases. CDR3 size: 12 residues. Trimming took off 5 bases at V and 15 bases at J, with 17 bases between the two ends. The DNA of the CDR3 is TGTGCCAGCAGTCCGACAGTCTACGAGCGGTACTTC. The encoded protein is CASSPTVYERYF.

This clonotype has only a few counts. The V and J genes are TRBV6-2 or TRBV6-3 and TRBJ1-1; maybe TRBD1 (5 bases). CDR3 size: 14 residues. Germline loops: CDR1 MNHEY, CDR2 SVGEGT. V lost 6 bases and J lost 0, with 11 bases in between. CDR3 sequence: CASSRQLMNTEAFF. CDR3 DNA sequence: TGTGCCAGCAGCAGACAGCTCATGAACACTGAAGCTTTCTTT.

This chain's CDR3 is CASSLYSTNEKLFF. The CDR3 DNA follows: TGTGCCAGCAGTTTGTACAGTACTAATGAAAAACTGTTTTTT. The J gene is TRBJ1-4, the V gene TRBV6-6; D is unclear. The CDR3 runs to 14 residues. Trimming pared 4 bases from V and 2 bases from J, leaving 8 bases between. Germline V gene sequence: CDR1 MNHNY, CDR2 SVGAGI (reference sequence).

The DNA for the CDR3 is TGCAGCGTCGTCGAAGGGGGCGAACTCGAGCAGTACTTC. Translation: CSVVEGGELEQYF. The chain couples TRBV29-1 to TRBJ2-7; 7 bases line up with TRBD1. CDR1 is SQVTM, CDR2 ANQGSEA, per germline. This CDR3 spans 13 amino acids. The trim removed 6 bases at V and 6 bases at J, leaving 11 bases unmatched.

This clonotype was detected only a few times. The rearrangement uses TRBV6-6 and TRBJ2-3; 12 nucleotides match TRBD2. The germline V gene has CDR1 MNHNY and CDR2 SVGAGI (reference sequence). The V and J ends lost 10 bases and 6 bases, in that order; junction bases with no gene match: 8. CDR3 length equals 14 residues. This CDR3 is CATRTSGVQDTQYF. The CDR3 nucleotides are TGTGCCACCCGGACTAGCGGGGTCCAGGATACGCAGTATTTT.

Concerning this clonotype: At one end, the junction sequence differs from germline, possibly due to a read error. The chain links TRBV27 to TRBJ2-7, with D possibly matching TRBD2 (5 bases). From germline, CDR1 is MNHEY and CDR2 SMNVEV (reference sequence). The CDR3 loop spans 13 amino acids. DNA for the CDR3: TGTACCAGCAATTCCGGGATCTCCTACGAGCAGTACTTC. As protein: CTSNSGISYEQYF.

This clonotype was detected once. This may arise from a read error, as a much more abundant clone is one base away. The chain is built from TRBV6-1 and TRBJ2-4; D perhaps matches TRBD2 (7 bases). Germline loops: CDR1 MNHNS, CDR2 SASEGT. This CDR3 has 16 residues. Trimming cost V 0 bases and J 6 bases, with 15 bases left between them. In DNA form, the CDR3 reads TGTGCCAGCAGTGAAGCCGACGGGGGGCTGAGAAACATTCAGTACTTC. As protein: CASSEADGGLRNIQYF.

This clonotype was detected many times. CDR3 amino acids: CASSGGSSSVYGYTF. In nucleotides, the CDR3 is TGTGCCAGCAGTGGAGGGTCTTCATCCGTCTATGGCTACACCTTC. The chain employs TRBV7-2 and TRBJ1-2; D call uncertain. Germline CDR1 reads SGHTA; CDR2 reads FQGNSA. The germline V and J ends were trimmed by 6 bases and 4 bases, with 18 bases remaining between them. CDR3 size: 15 residues.

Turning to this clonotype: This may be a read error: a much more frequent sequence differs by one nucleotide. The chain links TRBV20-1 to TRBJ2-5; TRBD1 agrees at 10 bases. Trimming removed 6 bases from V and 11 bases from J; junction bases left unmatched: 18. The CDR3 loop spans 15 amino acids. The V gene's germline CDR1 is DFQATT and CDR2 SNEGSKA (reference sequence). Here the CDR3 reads CSARGGQGSVNEQYF. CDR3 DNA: TGCAGTGCCCGGGGGGGACAGGGGTCGGTGAATGAGCAGTACTTC.

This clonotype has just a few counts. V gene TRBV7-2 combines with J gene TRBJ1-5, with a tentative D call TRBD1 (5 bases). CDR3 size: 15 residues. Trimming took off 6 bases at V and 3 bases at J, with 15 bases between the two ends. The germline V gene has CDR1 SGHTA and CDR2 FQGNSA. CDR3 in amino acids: CASSREGLDNQPQHF. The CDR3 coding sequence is TGTGCCAGCAGTCGGGAGGGACTCGACAATCAGCCCCAGCATTTT.